This T cell receptor (beta chain) was sequenced for a study of T cells and Merkel cell carcinoma outcomes. Clones were sequenced by immunoSEQ multiplex PCR, and TCRdb holds only the in-frame ones, with some missing. The table lists under 15,000 clones, 95% to 96% of them singletons, with around 0.91% in the top ten. V lost 3 bases to trimming and J lost 4 bases; unmatched junction nucleotides: 3. CDR1 is SGHKS, CDR2 YYEKEE, per germline (reference sequence). The CDR3 runs to 14 residues. V and J are TRBV5-5 and TRBJ1-4; 7 nucleotides match TRBD1. The source material was tumor tissue from Merkel cell carcinoma. This receptor was identified in a human donor with Merkel cell carcinoma. CDR3 region: CASSSGQLNEKLFF. The CDR3 nucleotides read TGTGCCAGCAGCTCGGGACAGCTTAATGAAAAACTGTTTTTT.